The rows below give T cell receptor beta chains drawn from one sample of a study of cytomegalovirus exposure and HLA in healthy donors. Sequenced by immunoSEQ multiplex PCR; TCRdb stores in-frame clones only, minus some. This sample has about 140,000 clones, with 70% to 80% found just once. Sequencing was carried out using PBMCs. The receptors derive from a woman in her fifties or sixties in good health and CMV-seronegative. Both conserved end residues are part of each CDR3. The D gene is left open where the match is weak. A row's size may be missing; if present it is once, few, many or a size class.

j_call v_call d_call clone_size cdr3_nt cdr3_aa
TRBJ2-5 TRBV7-9 TRBD1 few TGTGCCAGCAGCTCGGACAGGGCTCCGGGGACCCAGTACTTC CASSSDRAPGTQYF
TRBJ1-4 TRBV15 TRBD1 . TGTGCCACCAGCAGAGAGGACAGGGGAGGTGAAAAACTGTTTTTT CATSREDRGGEKLFF
TRBJ2-3 TRBV9 . . TGTGCCAGCAGCCGCGGTGGAGGGATCCCAGATACGCAGTATTTT CASSRGGGIPDTQYF
TRBJ1-2 TRBV7-9 . . TGTGCCAGCGGGGAAATGGTCGGGGGTCGAGGCTACACCTTC CASGEMVGGRGYTF
TRBJ2-7 TRBV19 TRBD1 once TGTGCCAGTAGTACCAGGACAGGGGGCTACGAGCAGTACTTC CASSTRTGGYEQYF
TRBJ2-2 TRBV15 . . TGTGCCACCAGCAGAGAACGATTGACAGGTTCGAACACCGGGGAGCTGTTTTTT CATSRERLTGSNTGELFF
TRBJ1-2 TRBV7-9 . few TGTGCCAGCAGCTCCCGGGGGGATGGCTACACCTTC CASSSRGDGYTF
TRBJ2-3 TRBV4-1 TRBD2 . TGCGCCAGCAGCCAAGTTACTGGCGGGGGGGCCCTTTCCACAGATACGCAGTATTTT CASSQVTGGGALSTDTQYF
TRBJ1-5 TRBV19 . once TGTGCCAGTAGCGACAGCTTAGTGCCGCCCCAGCATTTT CASSDSLVPPQHF
TRBJ1-1 TRBV7-8 . . TGTGCCAGCAGCCTTCAGGGGAACACTGAAGCTTTCTTT CASSLQGNTEAFF
TRBJ1-1 TRBV7-9 TRBD1 . TGTGCCAGCCGCCAAATAGCGACAGGGGGCTCGGGGAACACTGAAGCTTTCTTT CASRQIATGGSGNTEAFF
TRBJ2-5 TRBV6-6 TRBD2 . TGTGCCAGCAGTACCCGACTAGCGGGCCAACAAGAGACCCAGTACTTC CASSTRLAGQQETQYF
TRBJ1-6 TRBV7-9 TRBD1 . TGTGCCAGCGCCCGGGACAGGGATTATAATTCACCCCTCCACTTT CASARDRDYNSPLHF
TRBJ1-2 TRBV6-1 . . TGTGCCAGCAAGTCAGGGCTCTCGGAAGGCTACACCTTC CASKSGLSEGYTF
TRBJ1-2 TRBV25-1 . . TGTGCCAGCAGTGAATTTGACCGGGGATTCACCTTC CASSEFDRGFTF
TRBJ2-7 TRBV6-1 TRBD2 . TGTGCCAGCCGGCTAGCGGTGCACTACGAGCAGTACTTC CASRLAVHYEQYF
TRBJ2-1 TRBV27 TRBD2 . TGTGCCAGCAGCCGTTTAGGGGCGGGGGGGGGCAATGAGCAGTTCTTC CASSRLGAGGGNEQFF
TRBJ1-4 TRBV19 TRBD1 . TGTGCCAGTAGGCGACAGGGGATCACTGAAAAACTGTTTTTT CASRRQGITEKLFF
TRBJ2-7 TRBV2 . . TGTGCCAGCGGTACCGGGCAGTACTTC CASGTGQYF
TRBJ1-1 TRBV4-1 . few TGCGCCAGCAGCCCCGCCCTCGGAAGGGAGAGGTATGAAGCTTTCTTT CASSPALGRERYEAFF
TRBJ2-7 TRBV27 TRBD2 . TGTGCCAGCAGTCCCACGCGGGGGGCCTACGAGCAGTACTTC CASSPTRGAYEQYF
TRBJ1-6 TRBV11-3 . . TGTGCCAGCAGCTTACTTGGGAGTTCACCCCTCCACTTT CASSLLGSSPLHF
TRBJ2-2 TRBV19 . . TGTGCCAGTAGGGAACAGGCGATCGCGAACACCGGGGAGCTGTTTTTT CASREQAIANTGELFF
TRBJ2-1 TRBV19 . few TGTGCCAGTAGAGAGGTCCCCGGTCGCAATGAGCAGTTCTTC CASREVPGRNEQFF
TRBJ1-6 TRBV19 . few TGTGCCAGTATGCAAGGGGAGGGTTCACCCCTCCACTTT CASMQGEGSPLHF
TRBJ2-7 TRBV27 TRBD1 . TGTGCCAGCGGGGTCTTTGGGACAGGACGCAGGAGACAGCAGTACTTC CASGVFGTGRRRQQYF
TRBJ1-5 TRBV6-6 . . TGTGCCAGCAGCCTAGACAGAGATAGCAATCAGCCCCAGCATTTT CASSLDRDSNQPQHF
TRBJ1-2 TRBV7-9 TRBD1 . TGTGCCAGCAGCACGGGACAGGGAAAGGGGTATGGCTACACCTTC CASSTGQGKGYGYTF
TRBJ2-1 TRBV5-4 . . TGTGCCAGCAGCTTGGCCGGGAAGCAGTTCTTC CASSLAGKQFF
TRBJ1-1 TRBV28 TRBD1 . TGTGCCAGCAGTCCGATCGGGACAGGGATGAACACTGAAGCTTTCTTT CASSPIGTGMNTEAFF
TRBJ1-1 TRBV19 . . TGTGCCAGTAGTAACCTGCGGACTGAAGCTTTCTTT CASSNLRTEAFF
TRBJ1-4 TRBV7-2 . . TGTGCCAGCAACGAAGGCCTAGGGGATGAAAAACTGTTTTTT CASNEGLGDEKLFF
TRBJ2-5 TRBV12-5 . . TGTGCTAGTGGTTTGTCGTCGTCGGGGACCCAGTACTTC CASGLSSSGTQYF
TRBJ2-7 TRBV6-1 TRBD1 few TGTGCCAGCAGCCGGGGGGGACAGGGGGCTTACGAGCAGTACTTC CASSRGGQGAYEQYF
TRBJ1-3 TRBV9 . . TGTGCCAGCAGCGCGGACAGAACTGGAAACACCATATATTTT CASSADRTGNTIYF
TRBJ1-4 TRBV19 TRBD1 once TGTGCCAGTAGTATTTGGGAGGACAGGGCTGTCGGCGGGGAAAAACTGTTTTTT CASSIWEDRAVGGEKLFF
TRBJ1-2 TRBV2 . few TGTGCCAGCAGGAGGACAGAGTACGGGGGCTACACCTTC CASRRTEYGGYTF
TRBJ1-6 TRBV4-2 . . TGTGCCAGCAGCCAAGAGATTCAGGGATGGGGTAATTCACCCCTCCACTTT CASSQEIQGWGNSPLHF
TRBJ2-2 TRBV30 . few TGTGCCCGGGGGTTCACCGGGGAGCTGTTTTTT CARGFTGELFF
TRBJ1-3 TRBV6-5 . . TGTGCCAGCGTCTCCTCTGGAAACACCATATATTTT CASVSSGNTIYF
TRBJ2-7 TRBV7-2 TRBD1 . TGTGCCAGCAGCTTAGTCGGGACAGGATCCTACGAGCAGTACTTC CASSLVGTGSYEQYF
TRBJ2-7 TRBV2 . few TGTGCCAGCAGTGATAGGCGGGGCTACGAGCAGTACTTC CASSDRRGYEQYF
TRBJ2-2 TRBV7-8 TRBD2 . TGTGCCAGCAGCCAAAGAGTACTAGCGGGGGGCACCGGGGAGCTGTTTTTT CASSQRVLAGGTGELFF